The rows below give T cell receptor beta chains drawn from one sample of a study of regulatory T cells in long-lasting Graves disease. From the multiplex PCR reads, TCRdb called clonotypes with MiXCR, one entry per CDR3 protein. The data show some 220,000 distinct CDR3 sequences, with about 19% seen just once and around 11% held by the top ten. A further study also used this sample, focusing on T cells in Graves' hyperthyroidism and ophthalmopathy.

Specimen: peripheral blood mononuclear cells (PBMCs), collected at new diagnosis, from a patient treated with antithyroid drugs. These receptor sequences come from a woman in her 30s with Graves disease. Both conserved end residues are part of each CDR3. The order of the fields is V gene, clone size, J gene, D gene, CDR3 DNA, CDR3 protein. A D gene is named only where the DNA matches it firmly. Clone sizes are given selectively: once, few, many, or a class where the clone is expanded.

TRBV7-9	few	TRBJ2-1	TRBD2	TGTGCCAGCAGCTTCCGAAGACTAGCGGGAGAATCCAATGAGCAGTTCTTC	CASSFRRLAGESNEQFF
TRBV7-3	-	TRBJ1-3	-	TGTGCCAGCAGCTTGGATTTCAGGAGCACCATATATTTT	CASSLDFRSTIYF
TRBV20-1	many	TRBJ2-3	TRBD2	TGCAGTGCTAGAAAGCGGGGGGACGACACAGATACGCAGTATTTT	CSARKRGDDTDTQYF
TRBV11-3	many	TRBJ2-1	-	TGTGCCAGCAGCTTGACTCGTGGAGAGCAGTTCTTC	CASSLTRGEQFF
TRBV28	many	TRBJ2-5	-	TGTGCCAGCAGTTTAGGCCGCCCGGGCAAGAAGGCCCAGTACTTC	CASSLGRPGKKAQYF
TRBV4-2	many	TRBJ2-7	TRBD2	TGTGCCAGCAGCCAGAGCGGGAGTGAAACCTACGAGCAGTACTTC	CASSQSGSETYEQYF
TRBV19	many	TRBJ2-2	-	TGTGCCAGTAGTAGCTACACCGGGGAGCTGTTTTTT	CASSSYTGELFF
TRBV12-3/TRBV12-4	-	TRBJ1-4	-	TGTGCCAGCAGTTTCGGGCAGGCCGCCTCGGGGGGGAATCTGTGTTTT	CASSFGQAASGGNLCF
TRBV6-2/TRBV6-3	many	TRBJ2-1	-	TGTGCCAGCAGTTCCCGTACAGCGGCGGGGATAGGTGAGCAGTTCTTC	CASSSRTAAGIGEQFF
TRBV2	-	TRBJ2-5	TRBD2	TGTGCCAGCAGCCCGACTAGCGGGAGACCAGAGACCCAGTACTTC	CASSPTSGRPETQYF
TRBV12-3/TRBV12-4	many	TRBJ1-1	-	TGTGCCAGCAGTCCTACCCATGGGGGGCGGAGAGCTTTCTTT	CASSPTHGGRRAFF
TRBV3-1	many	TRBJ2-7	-	TGTGCCAGCAGCCCATGGCAGGGTGGAGTCTACGAGCAGTACTTC	CASSPWQGGVYEQYF
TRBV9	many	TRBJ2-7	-	TGTGCCAGCAGCGTCCCCCGCCGGGGACACAAATACGAGCAGTACTTC	CASSVPRRGHKYEQYF
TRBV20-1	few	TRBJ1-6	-	TGCAGTGCTAGGGATCTCCGCAACTCACCCCTCCACTTT	CSARDLRNSPLHF
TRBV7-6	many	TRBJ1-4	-	TGTGCCAGCAGCTTAGTTCCGGGTGCAACTAATGAAAAACTGTTTTTT	CASSLVPGATNEKLFF